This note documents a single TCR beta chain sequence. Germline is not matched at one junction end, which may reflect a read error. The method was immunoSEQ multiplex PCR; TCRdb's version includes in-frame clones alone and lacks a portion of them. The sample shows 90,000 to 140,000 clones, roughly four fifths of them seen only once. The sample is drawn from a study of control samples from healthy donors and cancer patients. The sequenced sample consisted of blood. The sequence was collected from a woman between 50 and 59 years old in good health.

The CDR3 DNA is TGTGCCAGCGGTGACCCAACCGGGACAAACCAAGAGACCCAGTACTTC. Its protein product is CASGDPTGTNQETQYF. The chain couples TRBV6-1 to TRBJ2-5, with a weak D call TRBD1 (6 bases). CDR3 length: 16 residues. Germline V CDR1 and CDR2: MNHNS, SASEGT.